The sequence of this T cell receptor (beta chain) was determined in a study of beta chain features in type 1 diabetes. Study outcomes and limitations: Insertions at VDJ junctions were less frequent in type 1 diabetes patients. These patients also deleted more nucleotides at the same junctions.

Trimming cost V 2 bases and J 10 bases, with 6 bases left between them. CDR3 length: 11 residues. The germline gives CDR1 MNHNS, CDR2 SASEGT. This clone was seen a handful of times. Antigen unknown. Investigators reverse transcribed all isolated RNA, so they sequenced expressed TCRB transcripts. TCRdb's table, derived via immunoSEQ multiplex PCR, lists solely in-frame clones and lacks some. Of fewer than 400,000 clones listed, less than 10% were seen once; the top ten hold more than 0.4%. The source of this sequence is a woman aged 18-29 years in good health. Sample: central memory CD4+ T cells from blood. The chain joins TRBV6-1 to TRBJ2-4; D call uncertain. The CDR3 loop reads CASSETLIQYF. The DNA of the CDR3 is TGTGCCAGCAGTGAAACCCTAATTCAGTACTTC.